What follows are 28 T cell receptor beta chains derived from one specimen sequenced in a study of high-grade serous ovarian cancer treatment subgroups. Libraries were prepared by immunoSEQ multiplex PCR; TCRdb keeps only in-frame clonotypes and omits some of them. The sample lists approximately 4,000 clones; over 65% were seen once. Tumor samples were taken before definitive surgery or chemotherapy. Sequenced material: tumor tissue. These receptors were obtained from a human donor with high-grade serous ovarian cancer.

The chain is built from TRBV7-9 and TRBJ2-3; TRBD1 might be the D (7 bases). Trimming pared 5 bases from V and 6 bases from J, leaving 18 bases between. Germline V gene sequence: CDR1 SEHNR, CDR2 FQNEAQ (reference sequence). This CDR3 has 15 residues. CDR3 DNA: TGTGCCAGCAGCGACCGCGGAGGGGGCCACGATACGCAGTATTTT. Its translation is CASSDRGGGHDTQYF.

This chain connects TRBV15 to TRBJ2-3, with D tentatively TRBD1 (6 bases). Trimming took off 0 bases at V and 4 bases at J, with 11 bases between the two ends. Germline-derived CDR1 and CDR2 are LNHNV and YYDKDF (reference sequence). This CDR3 region has 15 residues. CDR3 sequence: CATSRDLKGADTQYF. The CDR3 DNA is TGTGCCACCAGCAGAGATCTCAAGGGGGCAGATACGCAGTATTTT.

The rearrangement uses TRBV28 and TRBJ2-7; TRBD2 matches at 7 bases. The junction had 4 bases not matched to a gene; V was cut back by 2 bases and J by 6 bases. The CDR3 is 13 amino acids. Germline V CDR1 and CDR2: MDHEN, SYDVKM. As DNA, the CDR3 is TGTGCCAGCAGTTTAGGGGGGGGGAGCGAGCAGTACTTC. This codes for CASSLGGGSEQYF.

This chain links TRBV7-9 with TRBJ2-7; D remains ambiguous. Trimming took off 3 bases at V and 0 bases at J, with 9 bases between the two ends. Germline V CDR1 and CDR2: SEHNR, FQNEAQ (reference sequence). This CDR3 contains 14 residues. CDR3 amino acids: CASSFHSGSYEQYF. The CDR3 DNA reads as TGTGCCAGCAGCTTCCACTCGGGCTCCTACGAGCAGTACTTC.

This clone turned up a few times. This sequence joins TRBV6-1 and TRBJ1-2, with D tentatively TRBD1 (6 bases). With 2 bases removed from V and 4 bases from J, the gap between germline ends came to 11 bases. This CDR3 region has 14 residues. Germline CDR1 is MNHNS and CDR2 is SASEGT. The CDR3 region is CASSEMGQLYGYTF. In DNA, the CDR3 is TGTGCCAGCAGTGAAATGGGACAACTCTATGGCTACACCTTC.

The J gene is TRBJ2-6, the V gene TRBV21-1; no check of the table's D call, TRBD1, against the DNA was made. TRBV21-1 is marked as a pseudogene. The CDR3 is 16 residues long. CDR3 DNA sequence: TGTGCCAGTCCCCGGGACAAGAGCTCTGGGGCCAACGTCCTGACTTTC. This translates into CASPRDKSSGANVLTF.

This chain connects TRBV28 to TRBJ2-5; D perhaps matches TRBD1 (7 bases). V lost 10 bases to trimming and J lost 11 bases, with 14 bases between them. Germline V gene lookup returns CDR1 MDHEN and CDR2 SYDVKM. The CDR3 is 10 amino acids. This chain's CDR3 is CATGRGEQYF. In nucleotides, the CDR3 is TGTGCCACCGGCAGGGGGGAGCAGTACTTC. The whole variable domain, filled in from reference TRBV28 and TRBJ2-5, reads DVKVTQSSRYLVKRTGEKVFLECVQDMDHENMFWYRQDPGLGLRLIYFSYDVKMKEKGDIPEGYSVSREKKERFSLILESASTNQTSMYLCATGRGEQYFGPGTRLLVL.

This chain uses TRBV2 with TRBJ2-4; no clear D gene. Germline V gene sequence: CDR1 SNHLY, CDR2 FYNNEI. V lost 4 bases and J lost 9, with 13 bases in between. The CDR3 length is 13 residues. The CDR3 region has the DNA TGTGCCAGCAGTGCGGTAGGGCGTGGCATTCAGTACTTC. This translates into CASSAVGRGIQYF.

V usage is TRBV4-1 and J usage is TRBJ2-1, with unresolved D. This CDR3 region has 12 residues. V gave up 2 bases and J gave up 8 bases, with 7 bases separating them. Per germline, CDR1 MGHRA and CDR2 YSYEKL. The CDR3 reads CASSQYSHEQFF. DNA of the CDR3: TGCGCCAGCAGCCAATACAGCCATGAGCAGTTCTTC.

The genes are TRBV30 and TRBJ2-5, with D uncertain. V was pared by 2 bases and J by 4 bases, with 8 bases between. This CDR3 is built from 12 residues. From germline, CDR1 is GTSNPN and CDR2 SVGIG (reference sequence). This CDR3 is CAWSPQRETQYF. The CDR3 region has the DNA TGTGCCTGGAGTCCGCAGAGAGAGACCCAGTACTTC. The full variable domain, in which reference TRBV30 and TRBJ2-5 provide the parts outside the CDR3, is SQTIHQWPATLVQPVGSPLSLECTVEGTSNPNLYWYRQAAGRGLQLLFYSVGIGQISSEVPQNLSASRPQDRQFILSSKKLLLSDSGFYLCAWSPQRETQYFGPGTRLLVL.

The V and J genes are TRBV28 and TRBJ2-7, with 11 positions matching TRBD1. There are 18 residues in the CDR3. Looked up from germline, CDR1 is MDHEN and CDR2 is SYDVKM. Trimming cost V 5 bases and J 3 bases; bases outside gene matches: 15. The CDR3 coding sequence is TGTGCCAGCAGTCGGGGGGGACAGGGGGTTGAAGGCCGCTACGAGCAGTACTTC. This gives the protein CASSRGGQGVEGRYEQYF.

The V call is TRBV13, the J call TRBJ1-1; no firm D call. Deletions cut 4 bases from V and 1 base from J, with 7 bases between. The CDR3 has 13 amino acids. In germline, CDR1 is PRHDT, CDR2 FYEKMQ (reference sequence). As DNA, the CDR3 is TGTGCCAGCAGCTATGGCCCGAACACTGAAGCTTTCTTT. Protein: CASSYGPNTEAFF.

The gene calls are TRBV7-9 and TRBJ2-1, with no clear D. CDR3 length: 15 residues. Germline V gives CDR1 SEHNR, CDR2 FQNEAQ (reference sequence). V lost 0 bases and J 8 bases, leaving 14 bases between the germline ends. The chain's CDR3 is CASSLAGSVRDEQFF. The CDR3 DNA is TGTGCCAGCAGCTTAGCAGGGTCGGTACGAGATGAGCAGTTCTTC. Based on the CDR3 plus reference TRBV7-9 and TRBJ2-1, the full variable domain is DTGVSQNPRHKITKRGQNVTFRCDPISEHNRLYWYRQTLGQGPEFLTYFQNEAQLEKSRLLSDRFSAERPKGSFSTLEIQRTEQGDSAMYLCASSLAGSVRDEQFFGPGTRLTVL.

This clone was seen more than once but under ten times. The chain joins TRBV2 to TRBJ1-2; D is possibly TRBD1 (5 bases). This CDR3 is 12 amino acids long. Germline V gene lookup returns CDR1 SNHLY and CDR2 FYNNEI. V was trimmed by 8 bases and J by 2 bases, leaving 9 bases between them. The CDR3: CASLGVNYGYTF. CDR3 nucleotides: TGTGCCAGCTTGGGGGTCAACTATGGCTACACCTTC.

This chain joins TRBV7-8 and TRBJ2-2; the D gene is possibly TRBD2 (6 bases). Deletions cut 4 bases from V and 13 bases from J, with 19 bases between. Looked up from germline, CDR1 is SGHVS and CDR2 is FQNEAQ. CDR3 length: 14 amino acids. The DNA for the CDR3 is TGTGCCAGCAGCTACGGGGAGGCATCTCAGGGGCTGTTTTTT. Amino acids: CASSYGEASQGLFF.

The genes are TRBV6-4 and TRBJ1-2; D is ambiguous. Germline CDR1 MRHNA, CDR2 SNTAGT. The V end was cut by 2 bases, the J end by 8 bases, with 9 bases between. CDR3 length equals 12 residues. The CDR3 DNA follows: TGTGCCAGCAGTGACGGGGTAGGCGGCTACACCTTC. It is translated as CASSDGVGGYTF.

The table lists this clone with a few counts. The V and J genes are TRBV9 and TRBJ1-1, with D maybe TRBD1 (5 bases). The V gene lost 0 bases and the J gene lost 1 base, with 10 bases spanning the gap. This CDR3 has 15 amino acids. From germline, CDR1 is SGDLS and CDR2 YYNGEE. CDR3 nucleotides: TGTGCCAGCAGCGTAGACCCAGGGACGAACACTGAAGCTTTCTTT. It is translated as CASSVDPGTNTEAFF.

The chain joins TRBV7-2 to TRBJ2-1, with 13 nucleotides matching TRBD2. Germline assignment: CDR1 SGHTA and CDR2 FQGNSA. V shed 8 bases, J shed 3 bases, and the junction held 10 bases outside the gene matches. The CDR3 length is 17 residues. The CDR3 spells CASSLLAGGPGYNEQFF. In nucleotides, the CDR3 is TGTGCCAGCTCCCTACTAGCGGGGGGGCCGGGCTACAATGAGCAGTTCTTC.

The table lists this clone with a count of one. The V call is TRBV18, the J call TRBJ2-1; TRBD2 aligns across 14 bases. Germline V gene sequence: CDR1 KGHSH, CDR2 LQKENI. The CDR3 sequence is 24 residues long. J lost 0 bases, V lost 3 bases, and 22 bases had no gene match. DNA of the CDR3: TGTGCCAGCTCACCTCCTACCCGCCCCGGACTAGCGGGGGGCCACCTGAGCTCCTACAATGAGCAGTTCTTC. Amino acids: CASSPPTRPGLAGGHLSSYNEQFF.

This clone was detected only once. This clone may be a read error of a much larger clone one base away. The chain joins TRBV4-2 to TRBJ2-3; tentative D call: TRBD2 (6 bases). The CDR3 consists of 16 residues. Trimming took off 4 bases at V and 6 bases at J, with 20 bases between the two ends. Germline lookup yields CDR1 LGHNA and CDR2 YNFKEQ. CDR3 nucleotides: TGTGCCAGCAGCCCTCCTCCGGGGAGACGGGAGGATACGCAGTATTTT. Amino acid sequence: CASSPPPGRREDTQYF.

This chain links TRBV2 with TRBJ1-5; 8 nucleotides line up with TRBD1. Trimming at V came to 8 bases and at J to 5 bases, leaving 5 bases not matched to a gene. The CDR3 is made up of 13 amino acids. Germline CDR1 is SNHLY and CDR2 is FYNNEI. CDR3: CASDRGADQPQHF. The DNA of the CDR3 is TGTGCCAGCGACAGGGGCGCGGATCAGCCCCAGCATTTT.

Remarks on this clone: The same CDR3 also results from other DNA sequences found in this sample. The V call is TRBV1, the J call TRBJ2-3; the table's D call of TRBD2 was not tested on the DNA. TRBV1 is annotated as a pseudogene. This CDR3 spans 16 amino acids. CDR3 region: CTSSPGGAGGPDTQYF. The DNA for the CDR3 is TGCACCAGCAGCCCGGGGGGAGCGGGGGGGCCAGATACGCAGTATTTT.

This rearrangement joins TRBV19 to TRBJ1-5; a weak D match, TRBD1 (6 bases). This CDR3 is 16 amino acids long. The V gene's germline CDR1 is LNHDA and CDR2 SQIVND (reference sequence). V was cut by 6 bases and J by 5 bases, with 20 bases left in between. CDR3 region: CASRPPGGREDQPQHF. The CDR3, as DNA: TGTGCCAGTAGACCCCCTGGGGGCAGGGAAGATCAGCCCCAGCATTTT.

The genes are TRBV29-1 and TRBJ2-1, with D uncertain. The CDR3 sequence is 15 residues long. Germline V gene lookup returns CDR1 SQVTM and CDR2 ANQGSEA. The V and J ends lost 0 bases and 0 bases respectively, with 9 bases between them. The CDR3 region has the DNA TGCAGCGTTGAAGAAACGGCGAGCTCCTACAATGAGCAGTTCTTC. Translated: CSVEETASSYNEQFF.

The chain combines TRBV7-2 with TRBJ2-7, with D unresolved. The V gene lost 5 bases and the J gene lost 3 bases, with 8 bases spanning the gap. Germline loops: CDR1 SGHTA, CDR2 FQGNSA. The CDR3 is made up of 12 amino acids. The CDR3 nucleotides are TGTGCCAGCAGCCACTCCAACTACGAGCAGTACTTC. As protein: CASSHSNYEQYF.

This chain joins TRBV29-1 and TRBJ2-1, with D hard to call. The CDR3 consists of 13 residues. Trimming removed 2 bases at V and 1 base at J, with 6 bases between. Germline CDR1 is SQVTM and CDR2 is ANQGSEA. For the CDR3, the DNA is TGCAGCGTTGAACCGCCTTCCTACAATGAGCAGTTCTTC. It specifies CSVEPPSYNEQFF.

The rearrangement joins TRBV9 to TRBJ1-1; D is ambiguous. The CDR3 consists of 14 residues. CDR1 is SGDLS and CDR2 is YYNGEE in the germline V gene. V shed 0 bases and J shed 4 bases, with 10 bases lying between them. Here the CDR3 DNA reads TGTGCCAGCAGCGTAGTGGAACGAGGCACTGAAGCTTTCTTT. Protein: CASSVVERGTEAFF. The full variable domain, its missing parts supplied by reference TRBV9 and TRBJ1-1, is DSGVTQTPKHLITATGQRVTLRCSPRSGDLSVYWYQQSLDQGLQFLIQYYNGEERAKGNILERFSAQQFPDLHSELNLSSLELGDSALYFCASSVVERGTEAFFGQGTRLTVV.

A single count supports this clone. The chain has TRBV20-1 and TRBJ2-5; D call uncertain. The tail of the sequence fits TRBJ2-7 better, so the J call may be wrong. The CDR3 length is 11 residues. Germline V gene lookup returns CDR1 DFQATT and CDR2 SNEGSKA (reference sequence). This chain's CDR3 is CSAEHQDEQYF. CDR3 bases: TGCAGTGCTGAACATCAGGACGAGCAGTACTTC.